This is a list of T cell receptor beta chains from one sample in a study of identical twins. TCRdb independently ran MiXCR on the 5' RACE reads; one entry per CDR3 protein. The sample includes 300,000 or so distinct CDR3 sequences, 8.5% to 9.5% of them seen just once. These same data were also listed under a study on yellow fever vaccine responses in identical twins.

The specimen was CD8+ T cells sorted from blood. Every receptor here comes from a woman between 18 and 29 years old in good health. Each CDR3 is given with its conserved first and last residue. The D gene is left open where the match is weak. Expanded clones are given a class, and other clones once, few, many or no size at all.

V,J,D,size,CDR3,DNA
TRBV4-3,TRBJ1-4,.,many,CASSQVFQAENEKLFF,TGCGCCAGCAGCCAAGTCTTCCAGGCTGAAAATGAAAAACTGTTTTTT
TRBV27,TRBJ2-7,.,.,CASSSIAGDGHEQYF,TGTGCCAGCAGTTCTATAGCAGGGGACGGGCACGAGCAGTACTTC
TRBV27,TRBJ2-2,.,.,CASSEGPLLSGELFF,TGTGCCAGCAGTGAAGGACCCCTTTTGTCCGGGGAGCTGTTTTTT
TRBV10-1,TRBJ2-5,TRBD2,few,CASSARGRPETQYF,TGCGCCAGCAGTGCACGCGGGAGGCCAGAGACCCAGTACTTC
TRBV28,TRBJ2-5,.,few,CASSLSPDSLTQYF,TGTGCCAGCAGTTTATCTCCCGACAGCTTAACCCAGTACTTC
TRBV5-1,TRBJ1-3,.,many,CASSLLGGSSYSGNTIYF,TGCGCCAGCAGCTTGTTAGGGGGATCTTCATACTCTGGAAACACCATATATTTT
TRBV7-2,TRBJ2-7,.,few,CASSDVGRSLVEQYF,TGTGCCAGCAGCGATGTGGGCAGGTCCTTAGTGGAGCAGTACTTC
TRBV28,TRBJ2-7,.,many,CAGGQGVANSPYEQYF,TGTGCCGGGGGGCAGGGGGTTGCCAACTCTCCCTACGAGCAGTACTTC
TRBV11-2,TRBJ2-1,.,few,CASTSPGNEQFF,TGTGCCAGCACCTCTCCGGGAAATGAGCAGTTCTTC
TRBV12-3/TRBV12-4,TRBJ2-3,TRBD2,.,CASSLAWASGGTDTQYF,TGTGCCAGCAGTTTAGCGTGGGCTAGCGGGGGCACAGATACGCAGTATTTT
TRBV4-1,TRBJ2-7,.,.,CASGENRAYEQYF,TGCGCCAGCGGCGAAAACAGGGCCTACGAGCAGTACTTC
TRBV13,TRBJ2-7,TRBD2,many,CASSPNGLAGSYEQYF,TGTGCCAGCAGCCCCAACGGACTAGCGGGATCATACGAGCAGTACTTC
TRBV5-1,TRBJ2-4,TRBD1,many,CASSLDGTGPFLAKNIQYF,TGCGCCAGCAGCTTGGACGGGACAGGGCCCTTCTTAGCCAAAAACATTCAGTACTTC
TRBV10-2,TRBJ2-1,TRBD1,.,CASSERDRGSPREVQFF,TGCGCCAGCAGTGAGCGGGACAGGGGGTCCCCCAGGGAGGTGCAGTTCTTC
TRBV6-5,TRBJ1-1,.,.,CASSYSTSGTGGVDTEAFF,TGTGCCAGCAGTTACTCGACCAGCGGTACGGGCGGAGTGGACACTGAAGCTTTCTTT
TRBV6-4,TRBJ2-1,.,.,CASSDLGAEQFF,TGTGCCAGCAGTGACTTGGGTGCCGAGCAGTTCTTC
TRBV20-1,TRBJ1-1,.,.,CSAPGDTEAFF,TGCAGTGCCCCGGGGGACACTGAAGCTTTCTTT
TRBV4-1,TRBJ2-3,.,few,CASSLSLGQGPSNTQYF,TGCGCCAGCAGCCTCAGCTTGGGCCAGGGGCCATCAAATACGCAGTATTTT
TRBV19,TRBJ2-1,.,few,CASSMHPQNNEQFF,TGTGCCAGTAGTATGCACCCCCAAAACAATGAGCAGTTCTTC
TRBV29-1,TRBJ2-1,.,many,CSVEGQPFDSYNEQFF,TGCAGCGTTGAAGGGCAGCCATTTGACTCCTACAATGAGCAGTTCTTC
TRBV9,TRBJ2-1,.,.,CASSRGGLAAEQFF,TGTGCCAGCAGCAGGGGGGGGCTAGCGGCGGAGCAGTTCTTC
TRBV2,TRBJ2-5,.,few,CASSGAWLAQETQYF,TGTGCCAGCAGTGGGGCTTGGTTGGCCCAAGAGACCCAGTACTTC
TRBV6-5,TRBJ2-1,TRBD2,few,CASSYLQPGLDYNEQFF,TGTGCCAGCAGTTACTTGCAACCGGGACTAGACTACAATGAGCAGTTCTTC
TRBV28,TRBJ2-3,.,many,CASSAPRWQGLDTDTQYF,TGTGCCAGCAGTGCCCCGCGTTGGCAGGGTCTAGACACAGATACGCAGTATTTT
TRBV6-2/TRBV6-3,TRBJ2-7,.,few,CASSWGDSFNDEQYF,TGTGCCAGCAGTTGGGGGGACAGCTTTAACGACGAGCAGTACTTC
TRBV20-1,TRBJ2-1,TRBD2,few,CAGRERHSYNEQFF,TGCGCTGGGAGGGAGCGCCACTCCTACAATGAGCAGTTCTTC
TRBV24-1,TRBJ2-3,TRBD1,.,CATSGDRVVSTDTQYF,TGTGCCACCAGTGGTGACAGGGTCGTAAGCACAGATACGCAGTATTTT
TRBV10-2,TRBJ1-2,TRBD1,.,CASNKGQGRGYTF,TGCGCCAGCAACAAGGGACAGGGCAGAGGCTACACCTTC
TRBV3-1,TRBJ2-7,TRBD1,many,CASRDRGRDEQYF,TGTGCCAGCCGGGACAGGGGTAGGGACGAGCAGTACTTC
TRBV12-3/TRBV12-4,TRBJ1-5,.,many,CASWGVGQPQHF,TGTGCCAGTTGGGGGGTAGGGCAGCCCCAGCATTTT
TRBV2,TRBJ2-6,.,.,CASIEGEAGANVLTF,TGTGCCAGCATAGAGGGGGAGGCCGGGGCCAACGTCCTGACTTTC
TRBV28,TRBJ2-1,TRBD2,.,CASSLNRLAGDYNEQFF,TGTGCCAGCAGTTTAAACAGACTAGCGGGCGATTACAATGAGCAGTTCTTC
TRBV6-6,TRBJ2-2,.,.,CAAGETGELFF,TGTGCCGCCGGGGAGACCGGGGAGCTGTTTTTT
TRBV7-9,TRBJ1-4,.,many,CASSSTRETNEKLFF,TGTGCCAGCAGCTCTACCCGGGAAACTAATGAAAAACTGTTTTTT
TRBV2,TRBJ2-7,TRBD1,few,CASSGWDRADEQYF,TGTGCCAGCAGTGGGTGGGACAGGGCCGACGAGCAGTACTTC
TRBV13,TRBJ2-1,TRBD2,.,CASSLAGGPLAGGHNEQFF,TGTGCCAGCAGCTTAGCCGGGGGCCCCCTAGCGGGGGGGCACAATGAGCAGTTCTTC
TRBV9,TRBJ2-5,TRBD1,.,CASSAQGARQETQYF,TGTGCCAGCAGCGCCCAGGGGGCGCGCCAAGAGACCCAGTACTTC
TRBV29-1,TRBJ1-2,.,many,CSVLPQGFYGYTF,TGCAGCGTTTTACCACAGGGTTTCTATGGCTACACCTTC
TRBV4-1,TRBJ2-7,TRBD2,.,CASSQESLLSGASYEQYF,TGCGCCAGCAGCCAAGAGTCCCTTTTGAGCGGGGCGTCCTACGAGCAGTACTTC
TRBV2,TRBJ1-2,TRBD1,many,CASSEGTADLIYGYTF,TGTGCCAGCAGCGAAGGGACAGCAGACCTAATCTATGGCTACACCTTC
TRBV20-1,TRBJ1-1,TRBD1,many,CSARQTGRGAFF,TGCAGTGCTAGACAGACAGGGAGAGGGGCTTTCTTT
TRBV24-1,TRBJ1-3,.,many,CATSPSGGNTIYF,TGTGCCACCAGTCCCTCCGGTGGTAACACCATATATTTT
TRBV4-3,TRBJ2-5,.,many,CASSPSWRPQETQYF,TGCGCCAGCAGCCCCTCCTGGAGGCCCCAAGAGACCCAGTACTTC
TRBV5-6,TRBJ2-5,TRBD1,.,CASSLGGQGETQYF,TGTGCCAGCAGCTTGGGGGGACAGGGAGAGACCCAGTACTTC
TRBV24-1,TRBJ2-1,TRBD1,many,CATSDLTRPGQGSNEQFF,TGTGCCACCAGTGATTTGACTAGGCCGGGACAGGGGTCAAATGAGCAGTTCTTC
TRBV10-3,TRBJ2-1,TRBD2,.,CAISDSSGRGLNNEQFF,TGTGCCATCAGTGACTCTAGCGGGAGAGGGCTTAACAATGAGCAGTTCTTC
TRBV5-5,TRBJ2-1,TRBD2,few,CASSSLLAGDTEQFF,TGTGCCAGCAGCTCGTTACTAGCGGGAGACACTGAGCAGTTCTTC
TRBV6-4,TRBJ2-6,.,.,CASSGVGLDGANVLTF,TGTGCCAGCAGTGGCGTTGGGTTAGATGGGGCCAACGTCCTGACTTTC
TRBV28,TRBJ1-4,.,.,CASSSITGGEKLFF,TGTGCCAGCAGTTCTATTACCGGGGGTGAAAAACTGTTTTTT
TRBV7-9,TRBJ2-5,TRBD1,many,CASSLAGTAYQETQYF,TGTGCCAGCAGCTTAGCCGGGACAGCGTATCAAGAGACCCAGTACTTC
TRBV15,TRBJ1-1,.,many,CATSRDRPYEAFF,TGTGCCACCAGCAGAGATCGACCCTATGAAGCTTTCTTT
TRBV12-3/TRBV12-4,TRBJ2-3,TRBD2,few,CASNLPGGNTQYF,TGTGCCAGCAATTTACCCGGGGGGAATACGCAGTATTTT
TRBV6-1,TRBJ2-5,.,.,CASSEAWETQYF,TGTGCCAGCAGTGAAGCATGGGAGACCCAGTACTTC